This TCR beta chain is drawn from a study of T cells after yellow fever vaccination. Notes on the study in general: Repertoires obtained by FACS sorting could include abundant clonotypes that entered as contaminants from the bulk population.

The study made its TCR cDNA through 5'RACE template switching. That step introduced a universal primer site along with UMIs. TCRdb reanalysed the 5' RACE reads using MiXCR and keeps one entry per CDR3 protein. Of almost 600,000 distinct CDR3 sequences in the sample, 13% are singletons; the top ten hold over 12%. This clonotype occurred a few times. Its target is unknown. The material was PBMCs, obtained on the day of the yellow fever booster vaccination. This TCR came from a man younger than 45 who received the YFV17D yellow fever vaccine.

CDR3 coding DNA: TGTGCCAGTTCGACAGGGGGCAACACTGAAGCTTTCTTT. It specifies CASSTGGNTEAFF. The genes are TRBV18 and TRBJ1-1; the match to TRBD1 covers 10 bases. Germline CDR1 KGHSH, CDR2 LQKENI. The V segment lost 9 bases and the J segment 2 bases; nucleotides outside the gene matches: 3. The CDR3 consists of 13 residues.